A single sample gave rise to the 5 T cell receptor beta chains below, sequenced in a study of cytomegalovirus exposure and HLA in healthy donors. The PCR contained 60 Vbeta and 13 Jbeta primers. Assay: immunoSEQ multiplex PCR; the TCRdb copy retains only in-frame clones and omits some. The data show 150,000 to 200,000 clones, 65% to 85% seen once. Specimen: PBMCs. These receptors were collected from a man aged 18 to 35 in good health and CMV-seronegative.

The chain uses TRBV5-4 and TRBJ2-5; 7 nucleotides line up with TRBD1. This CDR3 region has 15 residues. Germline CDR1 is SGHNT and CDR2 is YYREEE (reference sequence). After removal of 4 bases from V and 3 bases from J, the junction contained 9 bases not matched to a gene. CDR3 region: CASSLTGQVKETQYF. CDR3 nucleotide sequence: TGTGCCAGCAGCCTCACCGGACAGGTTAAAGAGACCCAGTACTTC.

The chain links TRBV27 to TRBJ2-7; 7 bases fit TRBD2. The V gene's germline CDR1 is MNHEY and CDR2 SMNVEV (reference sequence). This CDR3 contains 17 residues. Losses at the gene ends were 3 bases for V and 4 bases for J; bases not matched to a gene: 15. DNA of the CDR3: TGTGCCAGCAGTTTTTTGAGCGGGACCCTTTCCCGTTACGAGCAGTACTTC. Protein: CASSFLSGTLSRYEQYF.

The rearrangement joins TRBV28 to TRBJ2-4, with D tentatively TRBD1 (7 bases). CDR3 length equals 13 residues. Germline V lookup: CDR1 MDHEN, CDR2 SYDVKM. Trimming stripped 11 bases from V and 2 bases from J, with 13 bases between. The CDR3, as DNA: TGTGCCGCAGGGGGAGGACCCAAAAACATTCAGTACTTC. Translating gives CAAGGGPKNIQYF. Full variable domain (remainder filled in from reference TRBV28 and TRBJ2-4): DVKVTQSSRYLVKRTGEKVFLECVQDMDHENMFWYRQDPGLGLRLIYFSYDVKMKEKGDIPEGYSVSREKKERFSLILESASTNQTSMYLCAAGGGPKNIQYFGAGTRLSVL.

The chain couples TRBV5-1 to TRBJ2-7, with TRBD1 matching 8 bases. The germline CDR1 and CDR2 sequences are SGHRS and YFSETQ. The CDR3 runs 15 residues. Trimming cost V 0 bases and J 2 bases; bases outside gene matches: 4. CDR3 sequence reads: CASSLDGTGPYEQYF. The CDR3 DNA is TGCGCCAGCAGCTTGGACGGGACAGGCCCCTACGAGCAGTACTTC.

The rearrangement uses TRBV19 and TRBJ2-7, with TRBD1 matching 9 bases. Germline V lookup: CDR1 LNHDA, CDR2 SQIVND (reference sequence). The CDR3 contains 14 residues. V was pared by 3 bases and J by 3 bases, with 3 bases of the junction left unmatched. In DNA form, the CDR3 reads TGTGCCAGTAGTATTGGGACAGGGTTCTACGAGCAGTACTTC. It encodes CASSIGTGFYEQYF. Full variable domain (outside the CDR3, taken from reference TRBV19 and TRBJ2-7): DGGITQSPKYLFRKEGQNVTLSCEQNLNHDAMYWYRQDPGQGLRLIYYSQIVNDFQKGDIAEGYSVSREKKESFPLTVTSAQKNPTAFYLCASSIGTGFYEQYFGPGTRLTVT.